One sample yielded the 4 T cell receptor beta chains listed below, sequenced in a study of cytomegalovirus exposure and HLA in healthy donors. Method: immunoSEQ multiplex PCR; TCRdb's copy keeps in-frame clones and lacks some. This sample has 150,000 or so clones, with 70% to 90% found just once. The sequencing sample was made of PBMCs. The receptor source for this set is a human donor in good health.

The chain joins TRBV7-2 to TRBJ1-2; D perhaps matches TRBD1 (6 bases). With 1 base removed from V and 3 bases from J, the gap between germline ends came to 15 bases. This CDR3 is 16 amino acids long. Germline CDR1 is SGHTA and CDR2 is FQGNSA. The CDR3 region has the DNA TGTGCCAGCAGCTTAGGTTACAGGGTTTCGGACTATGGCTACACCTTC. Translating gives CASSLGYRVSDYGYTF.

This clone was seen just once. CDR3: CAISDFGSGGGYGYTF. In DNA, the CDR3 is TGTGCCATCAGTGACTTTGGGTCAGGGGGAGGCTATGGCTACACCTTC. The chain recombines TRBV10-3 with TRBJ1-2, with 7 bases fitting TRBD1. Germline V gene lookup returns CDR1 ENHRY and CDR2 SYGVKD. J was trimmed by 4 bases and V by 3 bases; bases with no gene match: 11. CDR3 length: 16 amino acids.

This chain connects TRBV2 to TRBJ2-3; unclear D gene. The germline V gene encodes CDR1 SNHLY and CDR2 FYNNEI. The CDR3 is 15 amino acids. The V and J ends lost 1 base and 2 bases respectively, with 10 bases between them. CDR3 sequence (DNA): TGTGCCAGCAGTGAAGACCAGACTTTCACAGATACGCAGTATTTT. Its translation is CASSEDQTFTDTQYF.

CDR3 bases: TGTGCCAGCACGGGAACAACTAATGAAAAACTGTTTTTT. This gives the protein CASTGTTNEKLFF. The chain recombines TRBV2 with TRBJ1-4, with D uncertain. Trimming took off 7 bases at V and 0 bases at J, with 6 bases between the two ends. The germline V gene encodes CDR1 SNHLY and CDR2 FYNNEI. The CDR3 is 13 residues long.